This T cell receptor (beta chain) was sequenced for a study of beta chain features in type 1 diabetes. Study-level points and caveats: A greater similarity of naive, central memory and Treg TCRB repertoires was seen among patients than among healthy donors. TCRB CDR3 length was moderately but significantly reduced in all four CD4+ subsets of Type 1 diabetes patients.

Per the germline V gene, CDR1 is SGHRS and CDR2 is YFSETQ. Deletions cut 6 bases from V and 6 bases from J, with 19 bases between. CDR3 length equals 14 residues. Reverse transcribing all isolated RNA meant expressed TCRB transcripts were sequenced. The method was immunoSEQ multiplex PCR; TCRdb's version includes in-frame clones alone and lacks a portion of them. The sample consists of about 160,000 clones, 9% to 12% of them appearing once. This clone was counted between two and nine times. Its antigen is undetermined. Sequenced material: central memory CD4+ T cells from blood. The chain joins TRBV5-1 to TRBJ2-7; tentatively, D is TRBD1 (6 bases). The source is a man aged 30 to 45 with type 1 diabetes. In DNA form, the CDR3 reads TGCGCCAGCACCCAGGGGATAGAAGGCGGCGAGCAGTACTTC. Protein product: CASTQGIEGGEQYF.